This T cell receptor beta chain appears in the sequencing data of a study of T cells in Graves' hyperthyroidism and ophthalmopathy. Points on this clonotype: Its antigen remains unidentified.

From RNA transcripts, TCR beta CDR3 regions were amplified. The TCR CDR3 was amplified in a first-round RT-PCR using the HTBI primer set. MiXCR, run by TCRdb on the multiplex PCR reads, gives a single entry per CDR3 protein. The data show hundreds of thousands of distinct CDR3 sequences, over 15% seen once. The CDR3 sequence is 14 residues long. From germline, CDR1 is SGHTS and CDR2 YDEGEE. After removal of 4 bases from V and 2 bases from J, the junction contained 6 bases not matched to a gene. Study observations and caveats: Progression to ophthalmopathy was predicted a median of about six months early. The authors' 13 V-J model separated ophthalmopathy from stable hyperthyroidism.

The blood was taken when hyperthyroidism was first diagnosed, before any ophthalmopathy symptoms showed up. The sequenced sample consisted of blood. This chain connects TRBV5-8 to TRBJ2-7; 7 bases match TRBD2. This sequence was found in a woman in her fifties or sixties with Graves' hyperthyroidism that later progressed to Graves' ophthalmopathy. This chain's CDR3 is CASSRSGTTYEQYF. The CDR3 DNA is TGTGCCAGCAGCCGGAGCGGGACCACCTACGAGCAGTACTTC.